Sequencing of this T cell receptor (beta chain) was carried out in a study of T cell responses to AZD1222 COVID-19 vaccine. Regarding this clone: Its target is not known.

The method was immunoSEQ multiplex PCR; TCRdb's version includes in-frame clones alone and lacks a portion of them. The sample consists of under 100,000 clones, roughly nine tenths of them appearing once. Overall study findings and caveats: Two AZD1222 administrations were followed by greater Spike-specific TCR breadth and depth.

With 2 bases removed from V and 5 bases from J, the gap between germline ends came to 10 bases. From germline, CDR1 is MDHEN and CDR2 SYDVKM. The CDR3 runs 13 residues. The TCR sequence derives from an adult in good health. Sequenced material: peripheral blood, taken on day 0 of MenACWY control vaccination. This sequence joins TRBV28 and TRBJ2-7, with D hard to call. In nucleotides, the CDR3 is TGTGCCAGCAGTTTAACCGTCAGGAACGAGCAGTACTTC. This translates into CASSLTVRNEQYF. The whole variable domain, filled in from reference TRBV28 and TRBJ2-7, reads DVKVTQSSRYLVKRTGEKVFLECVQDMDHENMFWYRQDPGLGLRLIYFSYDVKMKEKGDIPEGYSVSREKKERFSLILESASTNQTSMYLCASSLTVRNEQYFGPGTRLTVT.